This T cell receptor (beta chain) was recorded in a study of blood T cell repertoires in COVID-19. CDR3 length: 14 residues. V was trimmed by 2 bases and J by 5 bases, leaving 13 bases between them. Looked up from germline, CDR1 is SNHLY and CDR2 is FYNNEI. Repertoires were generated with immunoSEQ multiplex PCR, while TCRdb's copy carries only in-frame clones and drops some. The sample includes 100,000 to 150,000 clones, approximately 90% of them seen just once. What was sequenced was peripheral blood. This clonotype was obtained from a man aged 45-60 years with COVID-19, enrolled during active disease. This sequence joins TRBV2 and TRBJ2-7; possible D gene TRBD2, 5 bases. DNA for the CDR3: TGTGCCAGCAGTGAATCGAGGGTTCCCAACGAGCAGTACTTC. This gives the protein CASSESRVPNEQYF. Full variable domain (outside the CDR3, taken from reference TRBV2 and TRBJ2-7): EPEVTQTPSHQVTQMGQEVILRCVPISNHLYFYWYRQILGQKVEFLVSFYNNEISEKSEIFDDQFSVERPDGSNFTLKIRSTKLEDSAMYFCASSESRVPNEQYFGPGTRLTVT.